The present TCR beta chain was sequenced within a study of tumor and adjacent non-tumor tissue in lung cancer. Whole-study context: Each sample yielded 3.9 million or so productive TCRbeta reads on average.

V was trimmed by 3 bases and J by 4 bases, leaving 15 bases between them. Germline CDR1 is SNHLY and CDR2 is FYNNEI. The CDR3 is 15 amino acids. In its sample, this clonotype was seen a few times. Antigen unknown. Study observations and caveats: Tumor TCR diversity, when higher, was linked to shorter survival. Normal lung showed higher cumulative top 100 clone frequency than tumor.

The template was RNA from unsorted bulk tissue. Distant lung tissue was collected more than 3 cm away from the tumor edge. A modified ARM-PCR protocol with three rounds of nested PCR amplified TCRbeta. TCRdb analysed the multiplex PCR reads with MiXCR anew, one entry per CDR3 protein. This table has under 95,000 distinct CDR3 sequences, 65% to 85% appearing once. The source of this sequence is a man aged 55 to 69 with non-small cell lung cancer. The chain carries TRBV2 and TRBJ1-2; unclear D gene. The sequenced material came from distant non-tumor lung tissue. CDR3 amino acids: CASSEWIAGGYGYTF. CDR3 bases: TGTGCCAGCAGTGAGTGGATTGCGGGCGGCTATGGCTACACCTTC. The variable domain in full, completed from reference TRBV2 and TRBJ1-2, reads EPEVTQTPSHQVTQMGQEVILRCVPISNHLYFYWYRQILGQKVEFLVSFYNNEISEKSEIFDDQFSVERPDGSNFTLKIRSTKLEDSAMYFCASSEWIAGGYGYTFGSGTRLTVV.